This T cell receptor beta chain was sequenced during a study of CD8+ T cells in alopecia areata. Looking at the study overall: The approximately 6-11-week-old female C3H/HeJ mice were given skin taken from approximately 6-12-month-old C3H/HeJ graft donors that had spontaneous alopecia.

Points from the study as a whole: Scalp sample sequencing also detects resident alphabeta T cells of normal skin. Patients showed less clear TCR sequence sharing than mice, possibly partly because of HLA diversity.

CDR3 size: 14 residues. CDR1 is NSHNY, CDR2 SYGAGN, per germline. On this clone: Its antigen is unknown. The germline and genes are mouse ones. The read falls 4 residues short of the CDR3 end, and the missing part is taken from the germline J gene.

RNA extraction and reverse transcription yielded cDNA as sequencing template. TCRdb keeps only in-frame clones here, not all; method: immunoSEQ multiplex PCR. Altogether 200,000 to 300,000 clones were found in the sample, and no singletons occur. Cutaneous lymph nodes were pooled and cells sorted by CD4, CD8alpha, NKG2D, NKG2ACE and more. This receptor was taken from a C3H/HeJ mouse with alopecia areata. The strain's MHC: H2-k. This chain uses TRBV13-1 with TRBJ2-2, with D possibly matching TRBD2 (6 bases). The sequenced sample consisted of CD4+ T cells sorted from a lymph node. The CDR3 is CASSDVGEIGQLYF. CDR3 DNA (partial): TGTGCCAGCAGTGATGTGGGGGAGATCGGG.